The present entry profiles one T cell receptor (beta chain) with its context. Its antigen remains unknown. This sample was taken from a study of identifying expanded T cells in peripheral blood. Study-wide findings and caveats: Approximately 1.2 clones differed between technical replicates, versus approximately 16 and 20 over time. Variance in clone template counts between approximately 2-week samples significantly increased with total template count across all healthy donors.

The repertoire was sequenced with immunoSEQ multiplex PCR; TCRdb's copy has only in-frame clones and lacks some. This sample yields about 94,000 clones, of which approximately 88% are seen a single time; 5.5% to 7% belongs to the top ten. During the collection period, no donor immune events like infections were recorded. The CDR3 extends over 17 amino acids. From germline, CDR1 is SGHNT and CDR2 YENEEA. V was clipped by 5 bases and J by 2 bases; unmatched bases: 7. The source of this sequence is a person aged 18 to 75 in good health. The chain recombines TRBV11-3 with TRBJ2-2; 11 bases are a match to TRBD2. The sequencing input was blood. The CDR3 DNA follows: TGTGCCAGCAGCAGTCCACTAGCGGGGGTTAACACCGGGGAGCTGTTTTTT. This gives the protein CASSSPLAGVNTGELFF.